The 14 T cell receptor beta chains below all came from one sample that was sequenced in a study of blood T cell repertoires in COVID-19. Sequencing was performed with immunoSEQ multiplex PCR; in TCRdb, only in-frame clones are kept and a portion is missing. Of a few hundred thousand clones listed, approximately 80% are singletons. Specimen: peripheral blood. These receptors were obtained from a human donor with acute or convalescent COVID-19. The donor label of this sample is uncertain.

V usage is TRBV6-2 or TRBV6-3 and J usage is TRBJ2-3; D call uncertain. This CDR3 is built from 12 residues. Per the germline V gene, CDR1 is MNHEY and CDR2 is SVGEGT. V was pared by 0 bases and J by 6 bases, with 4 bases between. The CDR3 reads CASSYSLDTQYF. The CDR3 nucleotides read TGTGCCAGCAGTTACTCTCTGGATACGCAGTATTTT.

This clone was seen only a few times. The V and J genes are TRBV6-5 and TRBJ2-5; D perhaps matches TRBD2 (5 bases). CDR1 MNHEY and CDR2 SVGAGI come from the germline V gene. This CDR3 has 13 amino acids. Trimming left V 5 bases short and J 3 bases short, with 10 bases between. In nucleotides, the CDR3 is TGTGCCAGCAGTCGAGGACTGAAAGAGACCCAGTACTTC. Translating it yields CASSRGLKETQYF.

The genes are TRBV6-5 and TRBJ2-2; D unclear. V lost 6 bases, J lost 5 bases, and 13 bases lay in between. Germline CDR1 and CDR2: MNHEY and SVGAGI. This CDR3 comprises 14 residues. Here the CDR3 DNA reads TGTGCCAGCAGCAAACAAAGAAAAACCGGGGAGCTGTTTTTT. It translates to CASSKQRKTGELFF.

The V call is TRBV2, the J call TRBJ2-5; 7 nucleotides match TRBD2. Germline V gives CDR1 SNHLY, CDR2 FYNNEI. V shed 4 bases and J 2 bases; nucleotides not matched to a gene: 4. This CDR3 region has 14 residues. CDR3 residues: CASSGASGQETQYF. CDR3 sequence (DNA): TGTGCCAGCAGTGGTGCTAGCGGACAAGAGACCCAGTACTTC.

The chain employs TRBV19 and TRBJ2-2, with 7 bases identical to TRBD2. Germline V gives CDR1 LNHDA, CDR2 SQIVND (reference sequence). This CDR3 contains 16 residues. The junction had 10 bases not matched to a gene; V was cut back by 6 bases and J by 3 bases. The CDR3 spells CASSKDQRGDTGELFF. For the CDR3, the DNA is TGTGCCAGTAGCAAGGACCAGCGGGGAGACACCGGGGAGCTGTTTTTT.

V is TRBV9 and J is TRBJ2-5; TRBD2 is a possible D gene (6 bases). Trimming took off 0 bases at V and 4 bases at J, with 16 bases between the two ends. CDR1 is SGDLS, CDR2 YYNGEE, per germline. The CDR3 extends over 16 amino acids. CDR3 DNA sequence: TGTGCCAGCAGCGTAGGAGGCGGGGCTAGAGGAGAGACCCAGTACTTC. Its translation is CASSVGGGARGETQYF.

The rearrangement links TRBV2 to TRBJ1-2; maybe TRBD1 (6 bases). This CDR3 is 15 amino acids long. V was cut by 1 base and J by 4 bases, with 13 bases left in between. Germline assignment: CDR1 SNHLY and CDR2 FYNNEI. The CDR3 sequence: CASSEEQGNIYGYTF. DNA of the CDR3: TGTGCCAGCAGTGAAGAGCAGGGGAACATCTATGGCTACACCTTC. The full variable domain, its missing parts supplied by reference TRBV2 and TRBJ1-2, is EPEVTQTPSHQVTQMGQEVILRCVPISNHLYFYWYRQILGQKVEFLVSFYNNEISEKSEIFDDQFSVERPDGSNFTLKIRSTKLEDSAMYFCASSEEQGNIYGYTFGSGTRLTVV.

The chain combines TRBV5-4 with TRBJ1-3; the D gene is possibly TRBD1 (5 bases). Germline V gene data show CDR1 as SGHNT and CDR2 as YYREEE (reference sequence). The CDR3 is 16 residues long. Trimming left V 4 bases short and J 2 bases short, with 16 bases between. CDR3 nucleotides: TGTGCCAGCAGCACCGGCGGGGCGCTTGCTGGAAACACCATATATTTT. It is translated as CASSTGGALAGNTIYF.

This clone has only one observation. The V call is TRBV2, the J call TRBJ1-2; unclear D gene. With 6 bases removed from V and 6 bases from J, the gap between germline ends came to 14 bases. This CDR3 comprises 13 residues. The germline V gene encodes CDR1 SNHLY and CDR2 FYNNEI. The CDR3 DNA reads as TGTGCCAGCAGAAGGGAGAGAGACGATGGCTACACCTTC. As protein: CASRRERDDGYTF. The variable domain in full, completed from reference TRBV2 and TRBJ1-2, reads EPEVTQTPSHQVTQMGQEVILRCVPISNHLYFYWYRQILGQKVEFLVSFYNNEISEKSEIFDDQFSVERPDGSNFTLKIRSTKLEDSAMYFCASRRERDDGYTFGSGTRLTVV.

V is TRBV5-1 and J is TRBJ1-2; D unresolved. The CDR3 sequence is 13 residues long. Looked up from germline, CDR1 is SGHRS and CDR2 is YFSETQ. Trimming left V 3 bases short and J 1 base short, with 7 bases between. The CDR3 region has the DNA TGCGCCAGCAGCTCCGGCGGTAACTATGGCTACACCTTC. Translating gives CASSSGGNYGYTF.

This chain joins TRBV7-6 and TRBJ2-1; 8 bases fit TRBD2. Germline V gene lookup returns CDR1 SGHVS and CDR2 FNYEAQ. Unmatched junction bases numbered 11, after V lost 7 bases and J lost 0 bases. The CDR3 is 17 residues long. The CDR3: CASTPLGLAGSYNEQFF. The CDR3 DNA reads TGTGCCAGCACCCCTCTGGGCCTAGCGGGCTCCTACAATGAGCAGTTCTTC.

This sequence joins TRBV5-1 and TRBJ2-2; tentatively, D is TRBD1 (6 bases). The CDR3 extends over 16 amino acids. Trimming removed 5 bases from V and 2 bases from J, with 16 bases in between. Germline V gene lookup returns CDR1 SGHRS and CDR2 YFSETQ. The CDR3 region is CASRPSGTSNTGELFF. DNA for the CDR3: TGCGCCAGCAGACCTTCAGGGACATCAAACACCGGGGAGCTGTTTTTT.

The J gene is TRBJ1-6, the V gene TRBV6-4, with a tentative D call TRBD1 (5 bases). CDR1 is MRHNA, CDR2 SNTAGT, per germline. There are 13 residues in the CDR3. Trimming took off 3 bases at V and 8 bases at J, with 8 bases between the two ends. The CDR3 coding sequence is TGTGCCAGCAGTGATGGGGGGTATTCACCCCTCCACTTT. This gives the protein CASSDGGYSPLHF.

For this clone: This specimen includes other DNA sequences encoding the same CDR3. The chain links TRBV3-1 (or the pseudogene TRBV3-2) to TRBJ1-5, with 9 bases aligning to TRBD1. This CDR3 is built from 14 residues. V dropped 4 bases and J dropped 7; count of bases not matched to a gene: 5. The germline V gene encodes CDR1 LGHDT and CDR2 YNNKEL (reference sequence). The CDR3, as DNA: TGTGCCAGCAGCCGCGGGACAGGGAACCAGCCCCAGCATTTT. Translating it yields CASSRGTGNQPQHF.